The 3 T cell receptor beta chains presented below share a single source sample, sequenced in a study of blood T cells in healthy people across ages. Together with a sample-barcoded 5' primer, a J-beta primer mix was included in a second PCR lasting about 6 to 11 cycles. TCRdb re-called the 5' RACE reads with MiXCR, one entry per CDR3 protein. This sample carries about 670,000 distinct CDR3 sequences, around 38% of them seen once, and the ten largest clones take roughly 30%. Sequences were obtained from blood. The receptors come from a man older than 75 in good health.

This clonotype has just a few counts. This rearrangement joins TRBV3-1 to TRBJ2-5, with 7 bases fitting TRBD2. The length of the CDR3 is 13 residues. Germline CDR1 reads LGHDT; CDR2 reads YNNKEL (reference sequence). The junction had 8 bases not matched to a gene; V was cut back by 8 bases and J by 5 bases. The CDR3 nucleotides read TGTGCCAGCTCCACTACACTAGCGGAGACCCAGTACTTC. Translating gives CASSTTLAETQYF.

This CDR3 is CASSLPQGAGYGYTF. As DNA, the CDR3 is TGTGCCAGCAGTTTACCACAGGGGGCGGGTTATGGCTACACCTTC. The chain is built from TRBV28 and TRBJ1-2; 9 bases agree with TRBD1. CDR3 size: 15 residues. V trimming: 2 bases; J trimming: 5 bases; junction bases outside the gene matches: 6. In germline, CDR1 is MDHEN, CDR2 SYDVKM.

This clonotype has more than one count but fewer than ten. V usage is TRBV20-1 and J usage is TRBJ2-7; the D call may be TRBD1 or TRBD2 (5 bases each). Germline CDR1 reads DFQATT; CDR2 reads SNEGSKA (reference sequence). The V gene lost 0 bases and the J gene lost 5 bases, with 17 bases spanning the gap. CDR3 size: 15 residues. Here the CDR3 DNA reads TGCAGTGCTAGAGATGAGGGGTGGGTGCGCCACGAGCAGTACTTC. As protein: CSARDEGWVRHEQYF.